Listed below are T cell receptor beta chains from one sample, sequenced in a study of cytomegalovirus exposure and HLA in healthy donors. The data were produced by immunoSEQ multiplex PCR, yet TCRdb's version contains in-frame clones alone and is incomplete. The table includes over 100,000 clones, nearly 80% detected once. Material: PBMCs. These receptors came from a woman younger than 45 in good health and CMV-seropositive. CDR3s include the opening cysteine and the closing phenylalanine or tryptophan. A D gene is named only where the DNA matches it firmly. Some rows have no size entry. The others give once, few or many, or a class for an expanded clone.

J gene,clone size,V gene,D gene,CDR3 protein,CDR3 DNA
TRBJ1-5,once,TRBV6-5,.,CASSSRTVMRSQPQHF,TGTGCCAGCAGTTCCCGTACGGTGATGAGAAGTCAGCCCCAGCATTTT
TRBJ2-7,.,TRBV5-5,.,CASSLGGQGYEQYF,TGTGCCAGCAGCTTGGGGGGACAAGGCTACGAGCAGTACTTC
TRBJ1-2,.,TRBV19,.,CASSRYTF,TGTGCCAGTAGTCGTTACACCTTC
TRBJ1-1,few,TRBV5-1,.,CASSTGTTSLMNTEAFF,TGCGCCAGCAGCACCGGGACAACCTCACTAATGAACACTGAAGCTTTCTTT
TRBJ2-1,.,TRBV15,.,CATSRGPPGQLDTYNEQFF,TGTGCCACCAGCAGAGGTCCCCCCGGACAGTTGGATACCTACAATGAGCAGTTCTTC
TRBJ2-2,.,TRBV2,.,CASQYQGELFF,TGTGCCAGCCAATATCAGGGGGAGCTGTTTTTT
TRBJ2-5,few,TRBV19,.,CASSIDLPNPTQYF,TGTGCCAGTAGTATAGATCTTCCTAACCCTACCCAGTACTTC
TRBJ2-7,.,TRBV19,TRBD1,CASRRRTGGEYEQYF,TGTGCCAGTAGGAGGAGAACAGGGGGCGAATACGAGCAGTACTTC
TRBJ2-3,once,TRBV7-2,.,CASSLDPVGAEYF,TGTGCCAGCAGCTTAGATCCGGTGGGGGCAGAATATTTT
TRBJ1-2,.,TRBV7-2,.,CASSLETGFFTF,TGTGCCAGCAGCTTAGAAACGGGGTTCTTCACCTTC
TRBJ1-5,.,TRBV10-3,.,CAISEGGVYQPQHF,TGTGCCATCAGTGAGGGGGGGGTATATCAGCCCCAGCATTTT
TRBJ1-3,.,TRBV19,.,CASSMTWAQAGNTIYF,TGTGCCAGTAGTATGACCTGGGCGCAGGCTGGAAACACCATATATTTT
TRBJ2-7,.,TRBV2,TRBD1,CASSDGQGVYEQYF,TGTGCCAGCAGTGACGGACAGGGGGTGTACGAGCAGTACTTC
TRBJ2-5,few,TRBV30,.,CAWSIQETQYF,TGTGCCTGGAGCATCCAAGAGACCCAGTACTTC
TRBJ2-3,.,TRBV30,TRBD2,CAWRAGGHHTQYF,TGTGCCTGGAGAGCGGGGGGGCATCATACGCAGTATTTT
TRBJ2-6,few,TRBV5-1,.,CASSLLAVSGANVLTF,TGCGCCAGCAGCTTGTTGGCCGTCTCTGGGGCCAACGTCCTGACTTTC
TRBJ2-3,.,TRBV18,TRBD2,CASEGLAGYPDTQYF,TGTGCCAGCGAAGGACTAGCGGGGTACCCAGATACGCAGTATTTT
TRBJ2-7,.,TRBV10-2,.,CASSGSRAYEQYF,TGCGCCAGCAGTGGGTCCAGGGCCTACGAGCAGTACTTC
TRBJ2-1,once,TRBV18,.,CASSPRPGDYNEQFF,TGTGCCAGCTCACCACGGCCGGGAGACTACAATGAGCAGTTCTTC
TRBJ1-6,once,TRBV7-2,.,CASSLLGASPLHF,TGTGCCAGCAGCTTACTGGGGGCGTCACCCCTCCACTTT
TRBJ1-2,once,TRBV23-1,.,CASSQSGGSKGGYTF,TGCGCCAGCAGTCAATCGGGAGGTTCCAAGGGTGGCTACACCTTC
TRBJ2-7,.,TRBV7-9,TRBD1,CASSLALGDRAREQYF,TGTGCCAGCAGCTTAGCGCTGGGGGACAGGGCTCGTGAGCAGTACTTC
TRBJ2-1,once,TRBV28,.,CASSLASYNEQFF,TGTGCCAGCAGTTTAGCCAGCTACAATGAGCAGTTCTTC
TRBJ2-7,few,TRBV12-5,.,CASGLGEVGSYEQYF,TGTGCTAGTGGCCTGGGGGAGGTAGGGTCCTACGAGCAGTACTTC
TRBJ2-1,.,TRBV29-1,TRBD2,CSVVGLAGDNEQFF,TGCAGCGTTGTGGGACTAGCGGGGGACAATGAGCAGTTCTTC
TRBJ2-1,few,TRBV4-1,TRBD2,CASSQGVLAGGPSRNEQFF,TGCGCCAGCAGCCAAGGGGTACTAGCGGGGGGCCCCTCCCGCAATGAGCAGTTCTTC
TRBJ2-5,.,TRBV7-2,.,CASSRRGGVGETQYF,TGTGCCAGCAGCAGAAGAGGCGGGGTTGGGGAGACCCAGTACTTC
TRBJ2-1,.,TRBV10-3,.,CAISGEGWYNEQFF,TGTGCCATCAGTGGCGAGGGTTGGTACAATGAGCAGTTCTTC
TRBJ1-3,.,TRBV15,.,CATRGDSPGNTIYF,TGTGCCACCAGAGGGGACTCTCCTGGAAACACCATATATTTT
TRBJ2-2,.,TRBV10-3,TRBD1,CAITTDGTATGELFF,TGTGCCATCACCACGGACGGGACAGCGACCGGGGAGCTGTTTTTT
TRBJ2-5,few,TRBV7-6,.,CASSLRLGETQYF,TGTGCCAGCAGCTTAAGACTAGGGGAGACCCAGTACTTC
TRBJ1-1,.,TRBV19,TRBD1,CASSIGYEGRGYTEAFF,TGTGCCAGTAGTATAGGTTATGAAGGCAGGGGGTACACTGAAGCTTTCTTT
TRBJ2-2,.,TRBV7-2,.,CASTSDKNTGELFF,TGTGCCAGCACCTCGGACAAGAACACCGGGGAGCTGTTTTTT
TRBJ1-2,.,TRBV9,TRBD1,CASSDDGGTVYGYTF,TGTGCCAGCAGCGATGATGGAGGGACAGTCTATGGCTACACCTTC
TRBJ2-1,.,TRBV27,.,CASSLSGGEQFF,TGTGCCAGCAGTTTATCGGGAGGTGAGCAGTTCTTC
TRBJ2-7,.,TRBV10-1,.,CASSEWGVGSYEQYF,TGCGCCAGCAGTGAATGGGGGGTGGGTTCCTACGAGCAGTACTTC
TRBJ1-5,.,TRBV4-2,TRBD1,CASSQDYRTGDQPQHF,TGTGCCAGCAGCCAAGACTACCGGACAGGGGACCAGCCCCAGCATTTT
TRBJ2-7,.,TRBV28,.,CASSPHRDSYEQYF,TGTGCCAGCAGTCCCCACAGGGATAGCTACGAGCAGTACTTC
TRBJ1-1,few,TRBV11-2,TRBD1,CASSPDRGTEAFF,TGTGCCAGCAGTCCTGACAGGGGCACTGAAGCTTTCTTT
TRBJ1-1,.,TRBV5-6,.,CASSWPAGGTEAFF,TGTGCCAGCAGCTGGCCGGCGGGGGGGACTGAAGCTTTCTTT
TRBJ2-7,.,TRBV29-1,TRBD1,CSVAGTGYNAYEQYF,TGCAGCGTTGCTGGGACAGGGTACAACGCCTACGAGCAGTACTTC
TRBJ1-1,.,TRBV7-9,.,CASSSSVLEAFF,TGTGCCAGCAGCTCCTCGGTGCTTGAAGCTTTCTTT
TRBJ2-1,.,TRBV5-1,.,CASSLDRSPFNEQFF,TGCGCCAGCAGCTTAGACAGGAGCCCCTTCAATGAGCAGTTCTTC
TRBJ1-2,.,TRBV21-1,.,CASSNAGASYGYTF,TGTGCCAGCAGCAATGCAGGGGCTAGCTATGGCTACACCTTC
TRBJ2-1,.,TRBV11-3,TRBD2,CASSLRASGLGGRNEQFF,TGTGCCAGCAGCTTAAGGGCTAGCGGGCTGGGAGGTCGGAATGAGCAGTTCTTC
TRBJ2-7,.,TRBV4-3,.,CASSQEGIASYEQYF,TGCGCCAGCAGCCAAGAAGGTATAGCTTCCTACGAGCAGTACTTC
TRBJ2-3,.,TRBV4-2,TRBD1,CASSLQGAADTQYF,TGTGCCAGCAGCCTGCAGGGGGCGGCAGATACGCAGTATTTT